This entry lists 14 T cell receptor beta chains sequenced from one sample in a study of blood T cells in healthy people across ages. Sample-barcoded 5' priming and a J-beta primer mix drove a second PCR of about 6 to 11 cycles. TCRdb redid the calling of the 5' RACE reads with MiXCR, one entry per CDR3 protein. The sample holds more than 750,000 distinct CDR3 sequences; about 27% are singletons and the top ten take 10%. This sample also belongs to another study, concerning T cells of mothers and their children.

Sequencing used blood. These receptors were collected from a woman aged 40 to 49 in good health.

Concerning this clonotype itself: This may be a read error, as it is one base from a much larger clone. The CDR3 spells CASSTHYEQYF. The CDR3 DNA reads TGTGCCAGCAGTACCCACTACGAGCAGTACTTC. The chain links TRBV12-3 or TRBV12-4 to TRBJ2-7; D is ambiguous. With 5 bases removed from V and 3 bases from J, the gap between germline ends came to 5 bases. The CDR3 sequence is 11 residues long.

The chain recombines TRBV7-9 with TRBJ2-1; weak D call: TRBD2 (7 bases). The germline V and J ends were trimmed by 0 bases and 13 bases, with 13 bases remaining between them. CDR3 length: 13 amino acids. Per germline, CDR1 SEHNR and CDR2 FQNEAQ (reference sequence). The CDR3 DNA reads as TGTGCCAGCAGCTTAGCGAATAGGGGGGGCCAGTTCTTC. Translating it yields CASSLANRGGQFF. The full variable domain, completed using reference TRBV7-9 and TRBJ2-1, is DTGVSQNPRHKITKRGQNVTFRCDPISEHNRLYWYRQTLGQGPEFLTYFQNEAQLEKSRLLSDRFSAERPKGSFSTLEIQRTEQGDSAMYLCASSLANRGGQFFGPGTRLTVL.

This chain links TRBV12-3 or TRBV12-4 with TRBJ1-1; D remains ambiguous. This CDR3 has 17 amino acids. With 5 bases removed from V and 4 bases from J, the gap between germline ends came to 23 bases. Written as DNA, the CDR3 is TGTGCCAGCAGTCCACCCTTTAAGACGGGAGGCGGCACTGAAGCTTTCTTT. Its protein product is CASSPPFKTGGGTEAFF.

This clonotype has just a few counts. V and J are TRBV5-1 and TRBJ2-3, with D perhaps TRBD1 or TRBD2 (5 bases each). CDR1 and CDR2 from the germline V gene are SGHRS and YFSETQ. There are 15 residues in the CDR3. Between the trimmed V and J ends, which lost 5 bases and 6 bases, there was a span of 19 bases. The chain's CDR3 is CASSRRGGSGDTQYF. The CDR3 nucleotides are TGCGCCAGCAGTCGCCGTGGGGGATCCGGCGATACGCAGTATTTT.

At least ten counts were recorded for this clonotype. The chain employs TRBV28 and TRBJ1-2; tentative D call: TRBD1 (5 bases). The ends were cut back, 3 bases at V and 2 bases at J, with 7 bases in the middle. CDR3 length equals 13 residues. Germline-derived CDR1 and CDR2 are MDHEN and SYDVKM. CDR3 protein: CASSFRVNYGYTF. The CDR3, as DNA: TGTGCCAGCAGTTTCAGGGTAAACTATGGCTACACCTTC.

This clonotype has only a few counts. V gene TRBV9 combines with J gene TRBJ1-2; D remains unclear. There are 14 residues in the CDR3. Looked up from germline, CDR1 is SGDLS and CDR2 is YYNGEE. Trimming cost V 0 bases and J 4 bases, with 10 bases left between them. The CDR3 coding sequence is TGTGCCAGCAGCGTAGCGCCAGCTACCTATGGCTACACCTTC. Residues: CASSVAPATYGYTF.

This clonotype has a count of ten or more. The V and J genes are TRBV5-1 and TRBJ2-3, with 7 nucleotides matching TRBD2. The CDR3 has 18 amino acids. CDR1 and CDR2 (germline): SGHRS, YFSETQ. J was trimmed by 0 bases and V by 0 bases; bases with no gene match: 10. CDR3 nucleotide sequence: TGCGCCAGCAGCTTGGCCGCATGGGAGGGACGTAGCACAGATACGCAGTATTTT. This codes for CASSLAAWEGRSTDTQYF. The variable domain in full, with the rest retrieved from reference TRBV5-1 and TRBJ2-3, is KAGVTQTPRYLIKTRGQQVTLSCSPISGHRSVSWYQQTPGQGLQFLFEYFSETQRNKGNFPGRFSGRQFSNSRSEMNVSTLELGDSALYLCASSLAAWEGRSTDTQYFGPGTRLTVL.

Only a few counts were recorded for this clonotype. The chain couples TRBV20-1 to TRBJ1-5; 11 positions agree with TRBD1. Germline V gene lookup returns CDR1 DFQATT and CDR2 SNEGSKA (reference sequence). There are 14 residues in the CDR3. Germline trimming cut 2 bases from V and 6 bases from J; bases unmatched to any gene: 3. The CDR3 DNA follows: TGCAGTGCTAGAAGGACAGGGGGCGGTCAGCCCCAGCATTTT. This codes for CSARRTGGGQPQHF.

The chain recombines TRBV14 with TRBJ2-1, with TRBD1 matching over 8 bases. Germline V CDR1 and CDR2: SGHDN, FVKESK. The CDR3 sequence is 14 residues long. Trimming at V came to 1 base and at J to 13 bases, leaving 9 bases not matched to a gene. The CDR3 nucleotides are TGTGCCAGCAGCCAAGGGACAGGGCGAGAGGCCCAGTTCTTC. The encoded protein is CASSQGTGREAQFF.

The chain combines TRBV7-3 with TRBJ2-1, with D possibly being TRBD2 (5 bases). Trimming took 5 bases from V and 6 from J, leaving 17 bases between them. There are 15 residues in the CDR3. Per the germline V gene, CDR1 is SGHTA and CDR2 is FQGTGA. In nucleotides, the CDR3 is TGTGCCAGCAGCCCGGGGAGTAGCGACCGCAATGAGCAGTTCTTC. This sequence encodes CASSPGSSDRNEQFF. The whole variable domain, remainder taken from reference TRBV7-3 and TRBJ2-1, is GAGVSQTPSNKVTEKGKYVELRCDPISGHTALYWYRQSLGQGPEFLIYFQGTGAADDSGLPNDRFFAVRPEGSVSTLKIQRTERGDSAVYLCASSPGSSDRNEQFFGPGTRLTVL.

This rearrangement joins TRBV2 to TRBJ1-5; the match to TRBD1 covers 7 bases. Germline assignment: CDR1 SNHLY and CDR2 FYNNEI. Trimming removed 1 base from V and 7 bases from J; junction bases left unmatched: 7. This CDR3 contains 15 residues. For the CDR3, the DNA is TGTGCCAGCAGTGAAGGTCGCAGGGGGACCCAGCCCCAGCATTTT. It specifies CASSEGRRGTQPQHF.

This clonotype was observed many times. The rearrangement uses TRBV12-3 or TRBV12-4 and TRBJ2-1; D unresolved. V was clipped by 6 bases and J by 7 bases, with 16 bases between them. The CDR3 spans 14 residues. The CDR3 loop reads CASSRSSGLNEQFF. DNA for the CDR3: TGTGCCAGCAGCCGTTCGTCGGGTCTAAATGAGCAGTTCTTC.

This clonotype was seen more than once but under ten times. The V gene is TRBV5-1, the J gene TRBJ2-5, with D perhaps TRBD1 (6 bases). CDR1 is SGHRS, CDR2 YFSETQ, per germline. There are 15 residues in the CDR3. With 3 bases removed from V and 2 bases from J, the gap between germline ends came to 14 bases. Here the CDR3 reads CASSSAWGTQETQYF. The CDR3, as DNA: TGCGCCAGCAGCTCCGCATGGGGGACACAAGAGACCCAGTACTTC. Drawing the rest from reference TRBV5-1 and TRBJ2-5, the complete variable domain is KAGVTQTPRYLIKTRGQQVTLSCSPISGHRSVSWYQQTPGQGLQFLFEYFSETQRNKGNFPGRFSGRQFSNSRSEMNVSTLELGDSALYLCASSSAWGTQETQYFGPGTRLLVL.

The genes are TRBV12-5 and TRBJ2-1; the D gene could be TRBD1 or TRBD2 (5 bases each). V lost 4 bases and J 15 bases, leaving 19 bases between the germline ends. CDR1 is LGHNT and CDR2 is FRNRAP in the germline V gene. This CDR3 has 13 amino acids. In DNA form, the CDR3 reads TGTGCTAGTGGTTCGACCGGGGCTCATACCGGGTTCTTC. Translated, it gives CASGSTGAHTGFF.